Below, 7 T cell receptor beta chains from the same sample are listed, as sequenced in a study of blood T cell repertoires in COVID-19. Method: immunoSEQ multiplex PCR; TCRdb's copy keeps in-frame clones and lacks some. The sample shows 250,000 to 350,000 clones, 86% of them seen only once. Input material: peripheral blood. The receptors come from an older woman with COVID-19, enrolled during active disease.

The CDR3 is CATAGRSYGYTF. CDR3 coding DNA: TGTGCCACCGCTGGGAGGTCCTATGGCTACACCTTC. This chain uses TRBV2 with TRBJ1-2; no definite D call. CDR3 length: 12 amino acids. Germline assignment: CDR1 SNHLY and CDR2 FYNNEI. V was cut by 10 bases and J by 4 bases, with 13 bases left in between.

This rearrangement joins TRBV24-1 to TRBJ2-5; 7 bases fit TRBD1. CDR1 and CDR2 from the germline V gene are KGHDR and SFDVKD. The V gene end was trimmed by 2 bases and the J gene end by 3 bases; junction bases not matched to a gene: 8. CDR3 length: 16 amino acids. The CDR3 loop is CATSDSTTGEKETQYF. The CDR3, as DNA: TGTGCCACCAGTGATTCCACCACAGGGGAGAAAGAGACCCAGTACTTC.

The CDR3 DNA reads TGTGCCAGCGGAGATTCAGGGAATGAGCAGTTCTTC. It translates to CASGDSGNEQFF. This rearrangement joins TRBV6-6 to TRBJ2-1, with D tentatively TRBD1 (5 bases). The CDR3 loop spans 12 amino acids. Germline V gene lookup returns CDR1 MNHNY and CDR2 SVGAGI (reference sequence). Trimming took off 8 bases at V and 7 bases at J, with 12 bases between the two ends.

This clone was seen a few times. CDR3 in DNA: TGTGCCACCAAGGGAAAGGGAGTGAACACTGAAGCTTTCTTT. Its translation: CATKGKGVNTEAFF. V and J are TRBV24-1 and TRBJ1-1; D not certain. The CDR3 length is 14 residues. V lost 8 bases and J lost 0, with 12 bases in between. Looked up from germline, CDR1 is KGHDR and CDR2 is SFDVKD.

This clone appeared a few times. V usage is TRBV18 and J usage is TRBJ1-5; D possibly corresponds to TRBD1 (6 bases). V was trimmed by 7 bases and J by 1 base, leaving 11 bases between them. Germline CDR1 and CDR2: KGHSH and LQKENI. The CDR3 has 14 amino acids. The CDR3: CASLGARSNQPQHF. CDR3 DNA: TGTGCCAGCTTGGGGGCGAGGAGCAATCAGCCCCAGCATTTT.

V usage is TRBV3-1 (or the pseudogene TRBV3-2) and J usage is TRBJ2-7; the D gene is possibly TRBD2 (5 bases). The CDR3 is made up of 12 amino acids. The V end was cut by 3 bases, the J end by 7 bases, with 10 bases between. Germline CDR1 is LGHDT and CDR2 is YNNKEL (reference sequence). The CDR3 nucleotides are TGTGCCAGCAGCCATCCCAGAGGGGAGCAGTACTTC. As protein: CASSHPRGEQYF.

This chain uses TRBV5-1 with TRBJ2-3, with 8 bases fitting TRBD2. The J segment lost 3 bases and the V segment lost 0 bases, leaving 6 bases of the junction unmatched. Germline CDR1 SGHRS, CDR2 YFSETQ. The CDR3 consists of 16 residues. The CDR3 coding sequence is TGCGCCAGCAGCTTGGGGAGCGGGGGCCCTACAGATACGCAGTATTTT. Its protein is CASSLGSGGPTDTQYF.